This section outlines one T cell receptor (beta chain) sequence together with its context. The antigen is unknown. The data derive from a study of cytomegalovirus exposure and HLA in healthy donors. About the study: In an earlier analysis, around 120 million unique TCR beta sequences were found from some 180 million T cells. For the approximately 360 genotyped donors, roughly 80% fell within the Caucasian-associated ancestry cluster. General study results and limits: There was a cluster of highly shared sequence variants that was likely a sequencing artifact. Most TCR beta V segments were productive about 87% or about 30% of the time in an earlier analysis.

Germline V gene data show CDR1 as SGHRS and CDR2 as YFSETQ. The trim removed 4 bases at V and 7 bases at J, leaving 6 bases unmatched. The CDR3 runs 15 residues. A multiplex PCR was run with 60 Vbeta primers and 13 Jbeta primers. Assay used: immunoSEQ multiplex PCR; TCRdb lists only in-frame clones, some missing. This table holds 130,000 or so clones, about 75% found once. This clonotype originated in a man aged 35-49 years in good health and CMV-seronegative. The chain carries TRBV5-1 and TRBJ1-4; 11 nucleotides align to TRBD1. The sample taken for sequencing was PBMCs. The CDR3 sequence: CASSLGTGGGEKLFF. CDR3 DNA sequence: TGCGCCAGCAGCCTCGGGACAGGGGGTGGTGAAAAACTGTTTTTT.